The TCR beta chain described here comes from a study of T cell repertoires in cytomegalovirus infection. Looking at the study overall: CMV epitopes in the study were HLA-C-restricted (recently identified) and HLA-B-restricted (well studied).

The count of this clonotype is one. Antigen unknown. One entry per CDR3 protein, called by TCRdb with MiXCR from the reads. Of roughly 350,000 distinct CDR3 sequences listed, 34% are singletons. The sequence came from a human donor in good health (CMV status not recorded). Some clones in this sample may be carry-over from other donors' samples. Sequencing used cultured PBMCs, obtained from culture after CMV antigen stimulation.

CDR3 in DNA: TGCGCCAGCAGCCAAGATAGGGACAGGGTGGGAACTGAAGCTTTCTTT. Translating it yields CASSQDRDRVGTEAFF. The V and J genes are TRBV4-3 and TRBJ1-1; 9 bases are shared with TRBD1. Germline CDR1 reads LGHNA; CDR2 reads YSLEER. The CDR3 has 16 amino acids. V trimming: 0 bases; J trimming: 5 bases; junction bases outside the gene matches: 7.